One sample yielded the 20 T cell receptor beta chains listed below, sequenced in a study of T cells in Graves' hyperthyroidism and ophthalmopathy. TCR beta CDR3 regions were amplified from RNA. Primed by the HTBI set, a first-round RT-PCR was run on the TCR CDR3. TCRdb reprocessed the multiplex PCR reads via MiXCR and lists one record per CDR3 protein. The sample includes around 480,000 distinct CDR3 sequences, approximately 15% of them seen just once. Sequenced sample: blood. All receptors come from a woman in her late teens or twenties with Graves' hyperthyroidism.

This clonotype was picked up one time. A much larger clone differs by one base, so this may be a read error. The genes are TRBV28 and TRBJ1-1, with unresolved D. Germline V gene sequence: CDR1 MDHEN, CDR2 SYDVKM. This CDR3 region has 16 residues. As DNA, the CDR3 is TGTGCCGGCAGTCTCCGCAAGGAGTCCCTGGGGACTGAAGCTTTCTTT. The encoded protein is CAGSLRKESLGTEAFF.

This clonotype was recorded at least ten times. The genes are TRBV7-6 and TRBJ2-5; D unresolved. Trimming took 1 base from V and 7 from J, leaving 7 bases between them. Germline values: CDR1 SGHVS, CDR2 FNYEAQ. CDR3 length: 12 residues. Here the CDR3 DNA reads TGTGCCAGCAGCTTAGGGTCGCGGACCCAGTACTTC. It codes for CASSLGSRTQYF.

This clonotype was recorded many times. The chain has TRBV3-1 and TRBJ1-6; D gene unclear. Per the germline V gene, CDR1 is LGHDT and CDR2 is YNNKEL (reference sequence). The CDR3 has 14 residues. The V end lost 4 bases, the J end lost 7 bases, and 11 bases lay between the germline ends. Here the CDR3 reads CASSPTIGNSPLHF. The CDR3 DNA reads as TGTGCCAGCAGCCCCACAATAGGAAATTCACCCCTCCACTTT.

This clonotype was seen at least ten times. The genes are TRBV27 and TRBJ2-5, with 10 bases that match TRBD1. This CDR3 has 15 amino acids. The trim removed 5 bases at V and 5 bases at J, leaving 8 bases unmatched. Germline CDR1 is MNHEY and CDR2 is SMNVEV (reference sequence). CDR3 sequence: CASSGDRGRAETQYF. The CDR3 coding sequence is TGTGCCAGCAGTGGTGACAGGGGGCGAGCGGAGACCCAGTACTTC.

This clonotype was counted at least ten times. The chain is built from TRBV7-2 and TRBJ2-3, with 13 positions matching TRBD2. V shed 2 bases, J shed 0 bases, and the junction held 11 bases outside the gene matches. Germline values: CDR1 SGHTA, CDR2 FQGNSA. This CDR3 region has 20 residues. The CDR3 reads CASSLPVLAGGRVSTDTQYF. As DNA, the CDR3 is TGTGCCAGCAGCTTACCCGTACTAGCGGGAGGGCGCGTGAGCACAGATACGCAGTATTTT.

V and J are TRBV20-1 and TRBJ1-2; 8 nucleotides agree with TRBD1. This CDR3 region has 15 residues. V lost 0 bases and J lost 0; bases outside the gene matches: 3. Germline CDR1 DFQATT, CDR2 SNEGSKA (reference sequence). The CDR3, as DNA: TGCAGTGCTAGAGAACGACAGGGGACTAACTATGGCTACACCTTC. Its translation is CSARERQGTNYGYTF.

The chain carries TRBV4-1 and TRBJ1-5, with D possibly being TRBD1 (6 bases). Trimming cost V 2 bases and J 2 bases, with 10 bases left between them. CDR3 size: 15 residues. Germline V CDR1 and CDR2: MGHRA, YSYEKL. In nucleotides, the CDR3 is TGCGCCAGCAGCCAATTATCAGGGGGCAATCAGCCCCAGCATTTT. Translated, it gives CASSQLSGGNQPQHF.

As for this clonotype: A much bigger clone sits one base away, suggesting this may be a read error. The chain recombines TRBV29-1 with TRBJ2-3, with D perhaps matching TRBD1 or TRBD2 (6 bases each). This CDR3 comprises 16 residues. Germline V lookup: CDR1 SQVTM, CDR2 ANQGSEA. CDR3 region: CSVEGGPDPSTGTQYF. CDR3 nucleotides: TGCAGCGTCGAGGGGGGACCTGATCCTTCCACAGGTACGCAGTATTTT.

This clonotype was counted a few times. The chain links TRBV12-3 or TRBV12-4 to TRBJ2-3; the match to TRBD2 covers 7 bases. This CDR3 region has 15 residues. V was pared by 3 bases and J by 3 bases, with 6 bases of the junction left unmatched. The CDR3 DNA follows: TGTGCCAGCAGTTTTTCCAGCGGGATAACAGATACGCAGTATTTT. It codes for CASSFSSGITDTQYF.

This clonotype showed up many times. The chain carries TRBV30 and TRBJ2-7; unclear D gene. The CDR3 length is 12 residues. Germline V lookup: CDR1 GTSNPN, CDR2 SVGIG (reference sequence). V was cut by 4 bases and J by 4 bases, with 11 bases left in between. The CDR3, as DNA: TGTGCCTGGAATGCGGATAATTACGAGCAGTACTTC. Residues: CAWNADNYEQYF.

This clonotype was seen a handful of times. The rearrangement uses TRBV20-1 and TRBJ2-1; TRBD2 matches at 8 bases. J gave up 4 bases and V 5 bases, and 13 bases lay outside the gene matches. The CDR3 totals 16 residues. Germline V CDR1 and CDR2: DFQATT, SNEGSKA (reference sequence). CDR3 residues: CSAPLPGGRLYNEQFF. The CDR3, as DNA: TGCAGTGCTCCTCTTCCGGGCGGGAGGTTATACAATGAGCAGTTCTTC.

This clonotype is a singleton in its sample. For the CDR3, the DNA is TGTGCCTGGAGCGAACAGGCACATCAGCCCCAGCATTTT. Its translation: CAWSEQAHQPQHF. V gene TRBV30 combines with J gene TRBJ1-5, with D perhaps matching TRBD1 (5 bases). Trimming took 3 bases from V and 5 from J, leaving 11 bases between them. This CDR3 comprises 13 residues. Germline-derived CDR1 and CDR2 are GTSNPN and SVGIG (reference sequence).

In its sample, this clonotype was seen a few times. This rearrangement joins TRBV14 to TRBJ2-1, with no clear D. The CDR3 loop spans 13 amino acids. Trimming cost V 1 base and J 4 bases, with 5 bases left between them. The germline CDR1 and CDR2 sequences are SGHDN and FVKESK. The CDR3 protein is CASSQAMYNEQFF. The CDR3 DNA sequence: TGTGCCAGCAGCCAAGCGATGTACAATGAGCAGTTCTTC.

This clonotype was observed many times. This chain links TRBV20-1 with TRBJ2-7, with TRBD1 matching 8 bases. Germline CDR1 is DFQATT and CDR2 is SNEGSKA (reference sequence). The CDR3 runs to 13 residues. V lost 3 bases to trimming and J lost 5 bases; unmatched junction nucleotides: 6. Written as DNA, the CDR3 is TGCAGTGCTAGGGAGACAGGGGTCCACGAGCAGTACTTC. Translation gives CSARETGVHEQYF.

This clonotype was seen more than once but under ten times. J is TRBJ2-1 and V is TRBV6-5; no clear D. The germline CDR1 and CDR2 sequences are MNHEY and SVGAGI. This CDR3 has 13 amino acids. V shed 0 bases and J shed 9 bases, with 9 bases lying between them. CDR3 coding DNA: TGTGCCAGCAGTTACTCGAGAGTCCCTGAGCAGTTCTTC. Protein product: CASSYSRVPEQFF.

This clonotype showed up many times. The rearrangement uses TRBV19 and TRBJ2-5, with 9 bases lining up with TRBD2. CDR1 is LNHDA, CDR2 SQIVND, per germline (reference sequence). With 5 bases clipped from V and 4 bases from J, the junction kept 8 bases outside the gene matches. CDR3 length equals 15 residues. CDR3 region: CASSGLAGSGETQYF. The DNA of the CDR3 is TGTGCCAGTAGTGGCCTAGCGGGGTCGGGAGAGACCCAGTACTTC.

This clonotype was recorded a few times. The rearrangement links TRBV2 to TRBJ1-5, with a possible D match to TRBD1 (5 bases). CDR3 size: 16 residues. V gave up 8 bases and J gave up 0 bases, with 17 bases separating them. In germline, CDR1 is SNHLY, CDR2 FYNNEI. CDR3 bases: TGTGCCAGCTCCTGGGGGAAGATTGTTAGCAATCAGCCCCAGCATTTT. Its translation: CASSWGKIVSNQPQHF.

This clonotype was detected ten times or more. The V gene is TRBV18, the J gene TRBJ2-1; no definite D call. Per germline, CDR1 KGHSH and CDR2 LQKENI. V was cut by 0 bases and J by 4 bases, with 7 bases left in between. This CDR3 is 14 amino acids long. CDR3 in DNA: TGTGCCAGCTCACCACCGCAGGCATACAATGAGCAGTTCTTC. Its translation is CASSPPQAYNEQFF.

This clonotype has a count of ten or more. The rearrangement uses TRBV10-3 and TRBJ2-1, with D perhaps matching TRBD1 or TRBD2 (5 bases each). V lost 7 bases and J 8 bases, leaving 18 bases between the germline ends. This CDR3 has 14 residues. The germline gives CDR1 ENHRY, CDR2 SYGVKD. The CDR3 protein is CAITRDPRIHEQFF. In DNA, the CDR3 is TGTGCCATCACCCGGGACCCACGGATCCATGAGCAGTTCTTC.

This clonotype was seen a few times. The chain uses TRBV6-1 and TRBJ2-1; D not resolved. Germline lookup yields CDR1 MNHNS and CDR2 SASEGT. This CDR3 has 15 residues. Trimming shortened V by 1 base and J by 2 bases, and 9 bases separated the two germline ends. The CDR3 coding sequence is TGTGCCAGCAGTGAAGGGATAGTGGCCTACAATGAGCAGTTCTTC. As protein: CASSEGIVAYNEQFF.